This T cell receptor (beta chain) was documented in a study of blood T cell repertoires in COVID-19. Study in general: The study drew acute and convalescent COVID-19 samples from the United States, Italy and Spain. Sources were T cells, B-cell-depleted T cells, or PBMCs; the material itself was cDNA or gDNA.

This clone was recorded only once. Source study methods: Amplification from reference gene primers served as the basis for estimated nucleated cell counts. Profiled with immunoSEQ multiplex PCR; TCRdb holds only in-frame clones, not every one. D and trimming come from the DNA, and the V and J calls and clone size come from that table. The sample contains 200,000 to 300,000 clones, approximately 80% of which appear only once. V shed 7 bases, J shed 4 bases, and the junction held 9 bases outside the gene matches. The CDR3 is 15 residues long. Germline V lookup: CDR1 LGHNT, CDR2 FRNRAP. The V gene is TRBV12-5, the J gene TRBJ2-7; TRBD2 agrees at 11 bases. The sequenced material came from peripheral blood. The receptor was isolated from a man aged 55 to 70 with acute or convalescent COVID-19. CDR3 DNA: TGTGCTAGTGCCCAGATCACTAGCGGGAGATACGAGCAGTACTTC. Its protein is CASAQITSGRYEQYF.